The entry that follows covers one T cell receptor beta chain sequence. Its target is not known. Profiled with immunoSEQ multiplex PCR; TCRdb holds only in-frame clones, not every one. The table records 40,000 to 60,000 clones, approximately 90% of them present only once. This sample was taken from a study of neoadjuvant nivolumab and ipilimumab in lung cancer. Whole-study results and caveats: A small number of samples were TCR sequenced. Higher pretherapy blood TCR richness went with higher resected-tumor richness.

V lost 4 bases to trimming and J lost 7 bases; unmatched junction nucleotides: 10. Looked up from germline, CDR1 is SGHTA and CDR2 is FQGNSA. The CDR3 extends over 15 amino acids. The receptor's source is an adult with non-small cell lung cancer. Some clones in this sample may be carry-over from other donors' samples. The sample consisted of blood, taken before neoadjuvant nivolumab, alone or with ipilimumab. The chain joins TRBV7-2 to TRBJ1-2, with TRBD1 matching 9 bases. In DNA form, the CDR3 reads TGTGCCAGCAGCTCCTACCCACAGGGGGCGCGTGGCTACACCTTC. This encodes CASSSYPQGARGYTF.